This T cell receptor beta chain was documented in a study of early T cells in non-severe SARS-CoV-2 infection. TCRdb reprocessed the 5' RACE reads via MiXCR and lists one record per CDR3 protein. The repertoire has 50,000 to 70,000 distinct CDR3 sequences, 8% to 9.5% of them found once; the top ten carry roughly a sixth. There are many counts of this clonotype. The antigen is not known. Study-wide results and limits: VDJdb matches were skewed toward anti-spike CD8 T cell responses.

Per germline, CDR1 DFQATT and CDR2 SNEGSKA (reference sequence). This CDR3 has 14 residues. Trimming removed 6 bases at V and 5 bases at J, with 16 bases between. This clonotype originated in an adult who was a healthcare worker with PCR-confirmed SARS-CoV-2 infection or an uninfected control (not recorded which). V gene TRBV20-1 combines with J gene TRBJ1-4; D possibly corresponds to TRBD1 (6 bases). Source material: whole blood. This CDR3 reads CSAPPGHANEKLFF. DNA of the CDR3: TGCAGTGCACCTCCGGGACACGCGAATGAAAAACTGTTTTTT.